Each of the 18 T cell receptor beta chains below was sequenced from the same sample in a study of T cell responses to AZD1222 COVID-19 vaccine. Some clones are missing from TCRdb's copy, which holds only in-frame ones; the method was immunoSEQ multiplex PCR. The sample has 140,000 to 150,000 clones, 90% to 95% seen once; the top ten hold around 2.8%. Sample: peripheral blood, taken on day 0 of MenACWY control vaccination. All receptors derive from an adult in good health.

The chain employs TRBV27 and TRBJ2-4; TRBD1 aligns across 9 bases. CDR3 length: 18 residues. The germline V gene encodes CDR1 MNHEY and CDR2 SMNVEV (reference sequence). V shed 2 bases, J shed 2 bases, and the junction held 10 bases outside the gene matches. The CDR3 DNA is TGTGCCAGCAGTTTAAAAGGGACAGGGCATTTTACCAAAAACATTCAGTACTTC. This gives the protein CASSLKGTGHFTKNIQYF.

The chain is built from TRBV6-2 or TRBV6-3 and TRBJ1-1; possibly TRBD1 for D (5 bases). The CDR3 loop spans 16 amino acids. Trimming shortened V by 0 bases and J by 0 bases, and 11 bases separated the two germline ends. Germline loops: CDR1 MNHEY, CDR2 SVGEGT. The chain's CDR3 is CASSYSRGGLNTEAFF. The CDR3 region has the DNA TGTGCCAGCAGTTACTCCCGGGGGGGGTTGAACACTGAAGCTTTCTTT.

This clone appeared once. The CDR3 nucleotides are TGTGCCAGCAGTTACTTAGACAGGGTGGCCTACGAGCAGTACTTC. Translated: CASSYLDRVAYEQYF. The rearrangement links TRBV6-5 to TRBJ2-7; 7 bases agree with TRBD1. The germline V gene encodes CDR1 MNHEY and CDR2 SVGAGI. V gave up 1 base and J gave up 2 bases; unmatched junction bases: 5. The CDR3 length is 15 residues.

This clone showed up just once. The rearrangement uses TRBV25-1 and TRBJ2-7; TRBD1 is a possible D gene (6 bases). The CDR3 loop spans 14 amino acids. Germline V lookup: CDR1 MGHDK, CDR2 SYGVNS. V was pared by 3 bases and J by 3 bases, with 12 bases between. CDR3 residues: CASSDTGRSYEQYF. As DNA, the CDR3 is TGTGCCAGCAGTGATACAGGGCGGAGCTACGAGCAGTACTTC.

J is TRBJ1-5 and V is TRBV27; TRBD1 matches 9 bases. CDR1 and CDR2 from the germline V gene are MNHEY and SMNVEV (reference sequence). After removal of 6 bases from V and 1 base from J, the junction contained 4 bases not matched to a gene. The CDR3 consists of 15 residues. CDR3 sequence (DNA): TGTGCCAGCAGCCCGGGACAGGGAAGCAATCAGCCCCAGCATTTT. Translating gives CASSPGQGSNQPQHF.

V is TRBV10-1 and J is TRBJ2-4, with D tentatively TRBD1 (6 bases). Germline V gene lookup returns CDR1 WNHNN and CDR2 SYGVQD (reference sequence). The V end was cut by 10 bases, the J end by 0 bases, with 19 bases between. The CDR3 is 16 amino acids. The CDR3 DNA sequence: TGCGCCACCTCAGAGGGGGACATATTAGCCAAAAACATTCAGTACTTC. Its protein is CATSEGDILAKNIQYF.

The chain carries TRBV19 and TRBJ2-2; unclear D gene. Germline V CDR1 and CDR2: LNHDA, SQIVND (reference sequence). The CDR3 covers 14 residues. V lost 3 bases and J 6 bases, leaving 11 bases between the germline ends. The CDR3 coding sequence is TGTGCCAGTAGTATTAAAATTGCTTCCGGGGAGCTGTTTTTT. Its protein is CASSIKIASGELFF.

The rearrangement joins TRBV6-5 to TRBJ1-2, with a weak D call TRBD1 (6 bases). The CDR3 has 13 residues. Trimming took off 6 bases at V and 7 bases at J, with 15 bases between the two ends. Per the germline V gene, CDR1 is MNHEY and CDR2 is SVGAGI. CDR3 amino acids: CASSPGGASGYTF. The DNA for the CDR3 is TGTGCCAGCAGCCCCGGGGGGGCGAGTGGCTACACCTTC.

This sequence joins TRBV6-5 and TRBJ2-7; TRBD1 might be the D (8 bases). Germline V CDR1 and CDR2: MNHEY, SVGAGI. Trimming removed 6 bases from V and 6 bases from J, with 15 bases in between. The CDR3 totals 13 residues. The CDR3 DNA reads as TGTGCCAGCAGATTGACAGGGGAGGGCGAGCAGTACTTC. Translating gives CASRLTGEGEQYF.

V and J are TRBV9 and TRBJ1-4; D is perhaps TRBD1 (5 bases). Germline lookup yields CDR1 SGDLS and CDR2 YYNGEE. The length of the CDR3 is 15 residues. Deletions cut 3 bases from V and 1 base from J, with 10 bases between. The CDR3 DNA is TGTGCCAGCAGCGGGGGGGTTCTAACTAATGAAAAACTGTTTTTT. This encodes CASSGGVLTNEKLFF.

The rearrangement joins TRBV19 to TRBJ1-1; TRBD1 matches at 7 bases. The CDR3 loop spans 13 amino acids. V gave up 4 bases and J gave up 5 bases; unmatched junction bases: 4. CDR1 and CDR2 from the germline V gene are LNHDA and SQIVND (reference sequence). The CDR3 is CASSSNRGTEAFF. The CDR3, as DNA: TGTGCCAGTAGTAGCAACAGGGGAACTGAAGCTTTCTTT.

V gene TRBV6-5 combines with J gene TRBJ1-2; D uncertain. This CDR3 is built from 11 residues. V lost 7 bases and J 1 base, leaving 4 bases between the germline ends. CDR1 and CDR2 from the germline V gene are MNHEY and SVGAGI. CDR3 amino acids: CASNINYGYTF. The CDR3, as DNA: TGTGCCAGCAACATTAACTATGGCTACACCTTC.

This clone was seen only once. The chain links TRBV2 to TRBJ1-4; TRBD1 is a possible D gene (5 bases). This CDR3 is 13 amino acids long. The ends were cut back, 7 bases at V and 5 bases at J, with 11 bases in the middle. The germline V gene encodes CDR1 SNHLY and CDR2 FYNNEI. For the CDR3, the DNA is TGTGCCAGCATCAGAGGGGCCAATGAAAAACTGTTTTTT. As protein: CASIRGANEKLFF. Full variable domain (outside the CDR3, taken from reference TRBV2 and TRBJ1-4): EPEVTQTPSHQVTQMGQEVILRCVPISNHLYFYWYRQILGQKVEFLVSFYNNEISEKSEIFDDQFSVERPDGSNFTLKIRSTKLEDSAMYFCASIRGANEKLFFGSGTQLSVL.

The genes are TRBV28 and TRBJ1-1; D not certain. Germline lookup yields CDR1 MDHEN and CDR2 SYDVKM. This CDR3 contains 13 residues. V lost 1 base to trimming and J lost 6 bases, with 9 bases between them. This chain's CDR3 is CASSLLAEAEAFF. The CDR3 DNA sequence: TGTGCCAGCAGTTTATTGGCAGAAGCTGAAGCTTTCTTT.

The V gene is TRBV7-8, the J gene TRBJ1-5; D perhaps matches TRBD1 (6 bases). Germline-derived CDR1 and CDR2 are SGHVS and FQNEAQ. The V end was cut by 2 bases, the J end by 5 bases, with 22 bases between. This CDR3 contains 18 residues. The CDR3, as DNA: TGTGCCAGCAGCTTAATGGCAGGACAGAACATCCATCATCAGCCCCAGCATTTT. It specifies CASSLMAGQNIHHQPQHF.

The chain joins TRBV10-3 to TRBJ2-1; 7 nucleotides align to TRBD1. The CDR3 is made up of 13 amino acids. Germline-derived CDR1 and CDR2 are ENHRY and SYGVKD. V shed 5 bases, J shed 10 bases, and the junction held 8 bases outside the gene matches. The CDR3 DNA reads as TGTGCCATCAGTACTGGACAGGTTAACGAGCAGTTCTTC. Residues: CAISTGQVNEQFF.

The chain employs TRBV5-5 and TRBJ1-2; TRBD1 is a possible D gene (6 bases). CDR1 is SGHKS, CDR2 YYEKEE, per germline (reference sequence). V was cut by 4 bases and J by 6 bases, with 16 bases left in between. The length of the CDR3 is 14 residues. CDR3 DNA: TGTGCCAGCAGCGCCCTGGACAGTCCCCATGGCTACACCTTC. Protein: CASSALDSPHGYTF. Full variable domain (missing parts from reference TRBV5-5 and TRBJ1-2): DAGVTQSPTHLIKTRGQQVTLRCSPISGHKSVSWYQQVLGQGPQFIFQYYEKEERGRGNFPDRFSARQFPNYSSELNVNALLLGDSALYLCASSALDSPHGYTFGSGTRLTVV.

The V gene is TRBV7-2, the J gene TRBJ1-5; D possibly corresponds to TRBD1 (5 bases). V was shortened by 1 base and J by 3 bases, with 7 bases between the two germline ends. The CDR3 extends over 14 amino acids. Germline CDR1 is SGHTA and CDR2 is FQGNSA. CDR3 nucleotide sequence: TGTGCCAGCAGCTTAGAGGGGACCAATCAGCCCCAGCATTTT. It codes for CASSLEGTNQPQHF.